These T cell receptor beta chains were read from a single sample in a study of T cells expressing NK-cell markers. Each CDR3 protein gets one entry in TCRdb, which reprocessed the 5' RACE reads and gives no DNA. The sample includes about half a million distinct CDR3 sequences. The sequenced sample was blood T cells: a sorted CD56 or NKG2C T cell subset, CD4+ or CD8+ T cells, or bulk PBMC T cells (not recorded which). The receptors shown here come from a woman in her forties or fifties in good health. CDR3s include the opening cysteine and the closing phenylalanine or tryptophan. Each record gives: V gene, J gene, CDR3 protein.

v_gene: TRBV7-8
j_gene: TRBJ2-1
CDR3aa: CASSLERQPFF

v_gene: TRBV11-3
j_gene: TRBJ2-3
CDR3aa: CASRRSGEAQYF

v_gene: TRBV5-1
j_gene: TRBJ1-1
CDR3aa: CASSLGGMNTEAFF

v_gene: TRBV20-1
j_gene: TRBJ2-1
CDR3aa: CSARDGGRGYNEQFF

v_gene: TRBV9
j_gene: TRBJ2-2
CDR3aa: CASSVDLLYNTGELFF

v_gene: TRBV14
j_gene: TRBJ1-2
CDR3aa: CASSQGIYGYTF

v_gene: TRBV29-1
j_gene: TRBJ2-7
CDR3aa: CSVLRSYEQYF

v_gene: TRBV5-1
j_gene: TRBJ2-5
CDR3aa: CASSLDSGPGEETQYF

v_gene: TRBV12-3/TRBV12-4
j_gene: TRBJ2-1
CDR3aa: CASRQGGNEQFF

v_gene: TRBV5-1
j_gene: TRBJ2-5
CDR3aa: CASSSGLAGGFQETQYF

v_gene: TRBV6-1
j_gene: TRBJ2-3
CDR3aa: CAIAGADTQYF

v_gene: TRBV12-3/TRBV12-4
j_gene: TRBJ1-6
CDR3aa: CASSLTMGHSGSPLHF

v_gene: TRBV7-2
j_gene: TRBJ2-2
CDR3aa: CASSSPGGWTGELFF

v_gene: TRBV5-1
j_gene: TRBJ2-3
CDR3aa: CASSRRGLAGSADTQYF

v_gene: TRBV7-9
j_gene: TRBJ2-1
CDR3aa: CASSSRDRVYNEQFF

v_gene: TRBV20-1
j_gene: TRBJ2-1
CDR3aa: CSARAPTGTNEQFF

v_gene: TRBV20-1
j_gene: TRBJ2-1
CDR3aa: CSARGALGPYNEQFF

v_gene: TRBV20-1
j_gene: TRBJ1-3
CDR3aa: CSATRVGSGNTIYF

v_gene: TRBV12-3/TRBV12-4
j_gene: TRBJ1-3
CDR3aa: CASSLPQAGAGNTIYF